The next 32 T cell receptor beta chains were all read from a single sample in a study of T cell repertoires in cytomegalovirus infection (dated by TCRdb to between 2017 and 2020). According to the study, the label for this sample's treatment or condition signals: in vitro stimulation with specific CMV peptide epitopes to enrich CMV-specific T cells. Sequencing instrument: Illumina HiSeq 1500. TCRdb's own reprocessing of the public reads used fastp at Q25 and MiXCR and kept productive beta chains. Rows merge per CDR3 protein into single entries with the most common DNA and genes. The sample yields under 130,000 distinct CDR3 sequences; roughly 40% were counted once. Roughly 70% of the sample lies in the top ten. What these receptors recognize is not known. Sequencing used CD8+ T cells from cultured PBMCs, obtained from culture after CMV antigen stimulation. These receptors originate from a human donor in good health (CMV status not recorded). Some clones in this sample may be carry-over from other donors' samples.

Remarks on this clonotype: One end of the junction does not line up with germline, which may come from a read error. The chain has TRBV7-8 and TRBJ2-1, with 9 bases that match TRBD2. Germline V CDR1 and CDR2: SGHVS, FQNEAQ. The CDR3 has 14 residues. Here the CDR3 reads CASSFLAGTDEQIF. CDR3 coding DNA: TGTGCCAGCAGCTTTCTAGCGGGGACAGATGAGCAGATCTTC.

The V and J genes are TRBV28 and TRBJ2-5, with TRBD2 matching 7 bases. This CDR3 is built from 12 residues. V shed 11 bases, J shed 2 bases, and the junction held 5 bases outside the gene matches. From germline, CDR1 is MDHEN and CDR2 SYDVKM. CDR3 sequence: CACSGPQETQYF. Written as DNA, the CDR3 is TGTGCCTGTAGCGGGCCTCAAGAGACCCAGTACTTC.

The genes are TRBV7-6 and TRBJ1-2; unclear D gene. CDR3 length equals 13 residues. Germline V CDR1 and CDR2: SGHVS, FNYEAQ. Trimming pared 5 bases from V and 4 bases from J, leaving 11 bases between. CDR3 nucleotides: TGTGCCAGCAGCCCCGGGCACGGCTATGGCTACACCTTC. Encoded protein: CASSPGHGYGYTF.

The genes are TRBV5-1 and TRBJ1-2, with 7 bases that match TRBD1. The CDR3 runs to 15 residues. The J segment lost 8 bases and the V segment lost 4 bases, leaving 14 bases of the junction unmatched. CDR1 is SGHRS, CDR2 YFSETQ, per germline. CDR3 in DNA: TGCGCCAGCAGCCCCCGGGACAGTCCGTCGAAAGGCTACACCTTC. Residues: CASSPRDSPSKGYTF.

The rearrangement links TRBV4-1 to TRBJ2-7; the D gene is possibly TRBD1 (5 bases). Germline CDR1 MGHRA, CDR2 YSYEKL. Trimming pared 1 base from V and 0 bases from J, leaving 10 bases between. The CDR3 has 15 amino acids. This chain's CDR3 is CASSQVARDSYEQYF. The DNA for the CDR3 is TGCGCCAGCAGCCAAGTGGCCAGGGACTCCTACGAGCAGTACTTC.

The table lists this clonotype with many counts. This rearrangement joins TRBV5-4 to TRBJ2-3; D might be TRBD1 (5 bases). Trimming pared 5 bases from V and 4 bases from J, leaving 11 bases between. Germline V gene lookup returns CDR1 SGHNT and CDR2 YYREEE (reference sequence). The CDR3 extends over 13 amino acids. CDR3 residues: CASSQGMADTQYF. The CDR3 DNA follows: TGTGCCAGCAGTCAGGGTATGGCAGATACGCAGTATTTT.

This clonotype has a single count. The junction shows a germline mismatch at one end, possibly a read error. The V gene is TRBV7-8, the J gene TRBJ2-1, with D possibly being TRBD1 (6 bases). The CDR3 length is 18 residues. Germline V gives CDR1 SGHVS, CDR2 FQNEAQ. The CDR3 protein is CVSSLDRGVRGEGNEQFF. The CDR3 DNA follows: TGTGTCAGCAGCTTAGACCGGGGAGTCAGGGGAGAGGGGAATGAGCAGTTCTTC.

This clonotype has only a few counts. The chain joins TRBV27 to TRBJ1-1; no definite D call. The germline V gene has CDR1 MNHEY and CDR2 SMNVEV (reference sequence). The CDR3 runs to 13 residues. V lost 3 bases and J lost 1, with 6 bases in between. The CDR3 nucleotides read TGTGCCAGCAGTTTTTACGGGAACACTGAAGCTTTCTTT. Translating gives CASSFYGNTEAFF.

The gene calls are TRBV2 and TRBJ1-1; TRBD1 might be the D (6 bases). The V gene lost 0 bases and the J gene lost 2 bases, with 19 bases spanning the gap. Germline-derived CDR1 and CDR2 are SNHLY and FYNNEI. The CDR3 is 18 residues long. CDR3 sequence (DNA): TGTGCCAGCAGTGAAGCGCTGAATGACTACAGGGAAAACACTGAAGCTTTCTTT. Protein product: CASSEALNDYRENTEAFF.

CDR3 sequence reads: CASSPTWYGYTF. In nucleotides, the CDR3 is TGTGCCAGCAGCCCCACTTGGTATGGCTACACCTTC. The V call is TRBV7-2, the J call TRBJ1-2; D unclear. V was cut by 5 bases and J by 5 bases, with 9 bases left in between. Germline CDR1 reads SGHTA; CDR2 reads FQGNSA. The CDR3 loop spans 12 amino acids.

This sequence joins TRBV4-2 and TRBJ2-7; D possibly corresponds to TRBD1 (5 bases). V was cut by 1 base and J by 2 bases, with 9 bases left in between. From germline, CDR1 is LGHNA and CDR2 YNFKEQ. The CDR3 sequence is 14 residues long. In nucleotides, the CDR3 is TGTGCCAGCAGCCAAGTACAGGACGCCTACGAGCAGTACTTC. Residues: CASSQVQDAYEQYF.

CDR3: CASSVETGSSLANTGELFF. The CDR3 DNA follows: TGTGCCAGCAGCGTTGAGACAGGGTCCTCACTCGCGAACACCGGGGAGCTGTTTTTT. This chain links TRBV9 with TRBJ2-2; 7 bases align to TRBD1. The CDR3 runs 19 residues. Germline V gene sequence: CDR1 SGDLS, CDR2 YYNGEE. J gave up 0 bases and V 2 bases, and 13 bases lay outside the gene matches.

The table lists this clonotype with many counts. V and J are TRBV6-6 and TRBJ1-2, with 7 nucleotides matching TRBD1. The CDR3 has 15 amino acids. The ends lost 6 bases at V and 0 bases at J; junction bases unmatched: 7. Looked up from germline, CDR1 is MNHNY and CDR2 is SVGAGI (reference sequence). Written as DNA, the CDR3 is TGTGCCAGCAGCCTGGACAGGTTCGCTAACTATGGCTACACCTTC. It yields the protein CASSLDRFANYGYTF.

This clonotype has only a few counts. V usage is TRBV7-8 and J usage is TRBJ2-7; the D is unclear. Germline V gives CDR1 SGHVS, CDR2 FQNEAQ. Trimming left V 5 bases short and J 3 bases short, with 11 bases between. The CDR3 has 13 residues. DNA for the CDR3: TGTGCCAGCAGCCTTCAAAGGGACTACGAGCAGTACTTC. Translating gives CASSLQRDYEQYF.

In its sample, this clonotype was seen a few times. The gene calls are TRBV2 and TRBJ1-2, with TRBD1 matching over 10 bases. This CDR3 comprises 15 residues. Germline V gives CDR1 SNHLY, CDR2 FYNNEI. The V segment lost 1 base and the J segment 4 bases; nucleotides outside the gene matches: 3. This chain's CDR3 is CASSEGQGAVYGYTF. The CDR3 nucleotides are TGTGCCAGCAGTGAAGGACAGGGGGCAGTCTATGGCTACACCTTC.

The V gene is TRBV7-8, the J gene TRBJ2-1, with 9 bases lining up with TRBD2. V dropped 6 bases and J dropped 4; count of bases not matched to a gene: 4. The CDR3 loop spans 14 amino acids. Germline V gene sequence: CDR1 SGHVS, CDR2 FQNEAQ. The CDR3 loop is CASSGLAGYNEQFF. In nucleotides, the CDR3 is TGTGCCAGCAGTGGGCTAGCGGGGTACAATGAGCAGTTCTTC. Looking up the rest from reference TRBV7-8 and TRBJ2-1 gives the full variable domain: GAGVSQSPRYKVAKRGQDVALRCDPISGHVSLFWYQQALGQGPEFLTYFQNEAQLDKSGLPSDRFFAERPEGSVSTLKIQRTQQEDSAVYLCASSGLAGYNEQFFGPGTRLTVL.

The CDR3 region is CASSSGQGSGYGYTF. The CDR3 coding sequence is TGTGCCAGCAGTTCGGGACAGGGTAGCGGCTATGGCTACACCTTC. The chain employs TRBV12-3 or TRBV12-4 and TRBJ1-2, with 9 bases lining up with TRBD1. The CDR3 runs 15 residues. After removal of 4 bases from V and 4 bases from J, the junction contained 7 bases not matched to a gene.

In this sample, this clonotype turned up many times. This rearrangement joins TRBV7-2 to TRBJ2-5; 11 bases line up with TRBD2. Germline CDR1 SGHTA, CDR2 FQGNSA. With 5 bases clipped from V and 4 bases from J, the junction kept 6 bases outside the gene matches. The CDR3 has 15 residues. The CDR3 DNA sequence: TGTGCCAGCAGCCTTAGCGGGGGGGCGTTAGAGACCCAGTACTTC. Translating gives CASSLSGGALETQYF.

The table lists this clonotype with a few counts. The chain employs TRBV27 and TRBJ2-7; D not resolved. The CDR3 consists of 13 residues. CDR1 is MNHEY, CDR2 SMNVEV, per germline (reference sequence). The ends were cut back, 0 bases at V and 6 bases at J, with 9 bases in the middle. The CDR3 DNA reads TGTGCCAGCAGTTTATCCTGGGAAAGCGAGCAGTACTTC. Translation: CASSLSWESEQYF.

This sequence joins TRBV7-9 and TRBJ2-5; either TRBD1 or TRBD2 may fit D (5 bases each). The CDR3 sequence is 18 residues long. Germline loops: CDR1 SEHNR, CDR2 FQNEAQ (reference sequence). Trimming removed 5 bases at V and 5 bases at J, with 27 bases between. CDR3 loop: CASSTPGRASPIGETQYF. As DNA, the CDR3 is TGTGCCAGCAGCACACCGGGACGGGCTTCCCCAATAGGCGAGACCCAGTACTTC.

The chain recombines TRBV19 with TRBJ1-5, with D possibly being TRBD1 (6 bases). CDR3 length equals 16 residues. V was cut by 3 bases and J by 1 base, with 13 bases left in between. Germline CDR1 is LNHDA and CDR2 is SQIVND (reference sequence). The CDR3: CASSMGADQSNQPQHF. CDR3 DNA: TGTGCCAGTAGTATGGGGGCAGATCAGAGCAATCAGCCCCAGCATTTT.

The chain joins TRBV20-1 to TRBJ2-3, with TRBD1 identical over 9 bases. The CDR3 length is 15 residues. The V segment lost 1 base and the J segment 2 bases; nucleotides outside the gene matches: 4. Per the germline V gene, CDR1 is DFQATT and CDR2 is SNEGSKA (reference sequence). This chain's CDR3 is CSARVGDRDTDTQYF. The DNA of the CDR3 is TGCAGTGCTAGAGTAGGGGACAGGGACACAGATACGCAGTATTTT.

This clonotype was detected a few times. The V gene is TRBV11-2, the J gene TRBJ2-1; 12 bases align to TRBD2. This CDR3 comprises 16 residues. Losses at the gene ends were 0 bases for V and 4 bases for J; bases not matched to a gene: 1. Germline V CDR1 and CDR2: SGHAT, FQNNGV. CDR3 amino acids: CASSLELAGGYNEQFF. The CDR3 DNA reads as TGTGCCAGCAGCTTAGAACTAGCGGGGGGATACAATGAGCAGTTCTTC.

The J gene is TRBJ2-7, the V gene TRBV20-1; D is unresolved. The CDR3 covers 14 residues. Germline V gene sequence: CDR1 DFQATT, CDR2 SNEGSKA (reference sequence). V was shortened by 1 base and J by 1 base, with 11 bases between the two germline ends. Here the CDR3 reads CSARGRVRSYEQYF. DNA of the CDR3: TGCAGTGCTAGAGGGCGCGTTCGGTCCTACGAGCAGTACTTC.

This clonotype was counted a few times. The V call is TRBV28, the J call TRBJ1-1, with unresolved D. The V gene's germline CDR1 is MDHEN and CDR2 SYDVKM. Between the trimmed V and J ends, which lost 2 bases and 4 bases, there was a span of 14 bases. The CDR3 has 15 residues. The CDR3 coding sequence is TGTGCCAGCAGTTTACCGGAGGGAATGGGCACTGAAGCTTTCTTT. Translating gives CASSLPEGMGTEAFF.

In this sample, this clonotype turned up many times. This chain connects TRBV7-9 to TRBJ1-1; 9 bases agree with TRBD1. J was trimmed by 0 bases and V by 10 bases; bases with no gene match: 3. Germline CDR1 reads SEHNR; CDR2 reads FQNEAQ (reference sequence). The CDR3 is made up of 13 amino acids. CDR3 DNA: TGTGCCACTAGGGACAGGGTGAACACTGAAGCTTTCTTT. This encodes CATRDRVNTEAFF.

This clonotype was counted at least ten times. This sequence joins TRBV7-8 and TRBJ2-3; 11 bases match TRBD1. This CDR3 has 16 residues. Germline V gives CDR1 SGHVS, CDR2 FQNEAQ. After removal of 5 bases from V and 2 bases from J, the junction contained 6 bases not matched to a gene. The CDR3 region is CASSLGGQGDTDTQYF. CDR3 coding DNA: TGTGCCAGCAGCCTGGGGGGACAGGGGGACACAGATACGCAGTATTTT.

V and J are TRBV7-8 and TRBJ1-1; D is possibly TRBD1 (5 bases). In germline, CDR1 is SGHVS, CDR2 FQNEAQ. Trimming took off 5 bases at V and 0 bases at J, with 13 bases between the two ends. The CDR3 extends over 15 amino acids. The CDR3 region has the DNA TGTGCCAGCAGCGGGGGAGAACTAATGAACACTGAAGCTTTCTTT. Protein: CASSGGELMNTEAFF.

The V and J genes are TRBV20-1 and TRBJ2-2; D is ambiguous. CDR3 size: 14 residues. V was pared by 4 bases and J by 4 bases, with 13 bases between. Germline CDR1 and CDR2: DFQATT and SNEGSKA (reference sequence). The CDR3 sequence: CSAKKTASTGELFF. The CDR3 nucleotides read TGCAGTGCTAAAAAGACCGCGAGCACCGGGGAGCTGTTTTTT.

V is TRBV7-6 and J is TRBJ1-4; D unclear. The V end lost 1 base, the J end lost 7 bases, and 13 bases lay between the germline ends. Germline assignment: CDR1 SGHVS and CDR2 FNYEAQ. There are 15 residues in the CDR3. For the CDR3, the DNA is TGTGCCAGCAGCTTAGGGGCAGTGGGAGGTGAAAAACTGTTTTTT. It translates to CASSLGAVGGEKLFF.

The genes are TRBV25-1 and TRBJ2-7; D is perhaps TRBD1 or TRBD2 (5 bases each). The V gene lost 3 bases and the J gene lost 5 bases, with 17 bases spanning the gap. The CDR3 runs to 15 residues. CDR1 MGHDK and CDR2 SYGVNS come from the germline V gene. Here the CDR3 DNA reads TGTGCCAGCAGTGATCAATTCAGGGAGTCCCACGAGCAGTACTTC. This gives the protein CASSDQFRESHEQYF.

CDR3 in amino acids: CASYGDRTYEQYF. The CDR3 DNA follows: TGTGCCTCCTACGGGGACAGGACCTACGAGCAGTACTTC. The chain is built from TRBV30 and TRBJ2-7; 8 bases map to TRBD1. Germline lookup yields CDR1 GTSNPN and CDR2 SVGIG (reference sequence). J gave up 2 bases and V 7 bases, and 7 bases lay outside the gene matches. The CDR3 is 13 amino acids.